The 4 T cell receptor beta chains below come from one sample, sequenced in a study of T cell repertoires in cytomegalovirus infection. One entry per CDR3 protein, called by TCRdb with MiXCR from the reads. The sample includes about 360,000 distinct CDR3 sequences, 15% to 20% of them seen just once. The sample was PBMCs. The receptors stem from a human donor in good health (CMV status not recorded). Some clones in this sample may be carry-over from other donors' samples.

This clonotype was counted at least ten times. This chain joins TRBV6-2 or TRBV6-3 and TRBJ2-7, with D perhaps matching TRBD1 (5 bases). V was shortened by 6 bases and J by 2 bases, with 14 bases between the two germline ends. Per germline, CDR1 MNHEY and CDR2 SVGEGT. CDR3 length: 14 amino acids. The CDR3 reads CASRKTALTYEQYF. For the CDR3, the DNA is TGTGCCAGCAGGAAGACAGCTCTCACCTACGAGCAGTACTTC.

This rearrangement joins TRBV6-6 to TRBJ2-7; D unresolved. Trimming cost V 0 bases and J 0 bases, with 18 bases left between them. The germline gives CDR1 MNHNY, CDR2 SVGAGI (reference sequence). This CDR3 is built from 18 residues. The CDR3 coding sequence is TGTGCCAGCAGTTACTCGTTCTCCAGAGCGCTTAGCTCCTACGAGCAGTACTTC. As protein: CASSYSFSRALSSYEQYF.

This chain connects TRBV12-3 or TRBV12-4 to TRBJ2-1; D is unclear. CDR3 length equals 12 residues. The V end lost 6 bases, the J end lost 12 bases, and 15 bases lay between the germline ends. This CDR3 reads CASSRDSSAQFF. DNA of the CDR3: TGTGCCAGCAGCAGAGACTCCTCCGCGCAGTTCTTC.

This clonotype was seen repeatedly, ten times or more. The chain combines TRBV7-8 with TRBJ1-2; D is possibly TRBD1 (6 bases). Looked up from germline, CDR1 is SGHVS and CDR2 is FQNEAQ. CDR3 length equals 15 residues. V dropped 0 bases and J dropped 5 bases, with 13 bases sitting between them. CDR3 in amino acids: CASSLAGGALYGYTF. The CDR3 DNA reads as TGTGCCAGCAGCTTAGCGGGGGGGGCCCTTTATGGCTACACCTTC.